The 17 T cell receptor beta chains below all came from one sample that was sequenced in a study of T cells in Graves' hyperthyroidism and ophthalmopathy. Amplification of TCR beta CDR3 regions used RNA as the template. First-round RT-PCR targeting the TCR CDR3 was performed with the HTBI primer set. TCRdb re-derived calls from the multiplex PCR reads in MiXCR, one entry per CDR3 protein. The sample holds about 640,000 distinct CDR3 sequences; more than 20% are singletons and the top ten take 34%. The sequencing sample was made of blood. The receptors derive from a man aged 30-40 years with Graves' ophthalmopathy.

About this clonotype: A read error may be the cause here, since a much bigger clone is one base away. The rearrangement joins TRBV7-2 to TRBJ2-7; no clear D gene. Looked up from germline, CDR1 is SGHTA and CDR2 is FQGNSA. The CDR3 runs 12 residues. CDR3 sequence reads: CASSRVSYGQYF. The DNA of the CDR3 is TGTGCCAGCAGCCGGGTCTCCTACGGGCAGTACTTC.

This clonotype was seen repeatedly, ten times or more. V is TRBV5-5 and J is TRBJ1-2, with D unresolved. V was clipped by 0 bases and J by 4 bases, with 10 bases between them. CDR1 SGHKS and CDR2 YYEKEE come from the germline V gene (reference sequence). This CDR3 has 14 residues. The CDR3 reads CASSLGGSIYGYTF. The DNA of the CDR3 is TGTGCCAGCAGCTTGGGCGGCTCGATCTATGGCTACACCTTC.

This clonotype has a handful of counts. At one of its ends the junction is not consistent with the germline gene, which may arise from a read error. The chain joins TRBV5-5 to TRBJ2-3, with 15 nucleotides matching TRBD2. This CDR3 contains 15 residues. CDR1 is SGHKS, CDR2 YYEKEE, per germline (reference sequence). CDR3 region: CASTLGLAGGDTQYF. CDR3 in DNA: TGTGCCAGCACCTTGGGACTAGCGGGAGGAGATACGCAGTATTTT.

V is TRBV29-1 and J is TRBJ2-1; D possibly uses TRBD1 or TRBD2 (5 bases each). Trimming removed 5 bases from V and 2 bases from J, with 16 bases in between. This CDR3 contains 15 residues. Germline-derived CDR1 and CDR2 are SQVTM and ANQGSEA. This CDR3 reads CSVLTRGNPYNEQFF. The DNA for the CDR3 is TGCAGCGTTCTAACTAGGGGAAACCCCTACAATGAGCAGTTCTTC.

This rearrangement joins TRBV5-4 to TRBJ1-5; possibly TRBD1 for D (5 bases). V lost 0 bases and J lost 7, with 14 bases in between. The germline gives CDR1 SGHNT, CDR2 YYREEE (reference sequence). CDR3 length: 15 residues. As DNA, the CDR3 is TGTGCCAGCAGCTTGGATCCGGGGGTGCGCCAGCCCCAGCATTTT. Its translation: CASSLDPGVRQPQHF.

This clonotype appeared a few times. The rearrangement uses TRBV2 and TRBJ1-4; D gene uncertain. The CDR3 consists of 14 residues. The V and J ends lost 8 bases and 0 bases respectively, with 10 bases between them. In germline, CDR1 is SNHLY, CDR2 FYNNEI. CDR3: CASLRGATNEKLFF. The CDR3, as DNA: TGTGCCAGCCTGCGGGGTGCAACTAATGAAAAACTGTTTTTT.

The sample holds many counts of this clonotype. The CDR3 DNA reads TGTGCCAGCAGCGACAGGAGTTGGAACACTGAAGCTTTCTTT. This sequence encodes CASSDRSWNTEAFF. This sequence joins TRBV12-3 or TRBV12-4 and TRBJ1-1; D is perhaps TRBD1 (6 bases). V dropped 6 bases and J dropped 1 base, with 12 bases sitting between them. The CDR3 runs to 14 residues.

This clonotype appeared many times. The genes are TRBV2 and TRBJ1-2; D is possibly TRBD1 (5 bases). V lost 6 bases and J 5 bases, leaving 19 bases between the germline ends. The germline V gene has CDR1 SNHLY and CDR2 FYNNEI. CDR3 size: 15 residues. CDR3 loop: CASRAQPQGSYGYTF. DNA for the CDR3: TGTGCCAGCAGAGCACAACCTCAGGGTAGTTATGGCTACACCTTC.

This clonotype was seen only a few times. The gene calls are TRBV11-2 and TRBJ1-6; maybe TRBD1 (6 bases). The V end lost 8 bases, the J end lost 8 bases, and 16 bases lay between the germline ends. Germline V lookup: CDR1 SGHAT, CDR2 FQNNGV. This CDR3 region has 14 residues. Here the CDR3 reads CASGTGGAYSPLHF. The CDR3 bases are TGTGCCAGCGGAACGGGGGGGGCCTATTCACCCCTCCACTTT.

This clonotype came up many times. V gene TRBV5-1 combines with J gene TRBJ1-1, with TRBD1 identical over 7 bases. Germline loops: CDR1 SGHRS, CDR2 YFSETQ. The CDR3 contains 15 residues. The V gene end was trimmed by 0 bases and the J gene end by 1 base; junction bases not matched to a gene: 3. The CDR3 sequence is CASSLDGQENTEAFF. In DNA, the CDR3 is TGCGCCAGCAGCTTGGATGGACAGGAGAACACTGAAGCTTTCTTT.

This clonotype was recorded at least ten times. This sequence joins TRBV28 and TRBJ2-3; D is ambiguous. Germline CDR1 reads MDHEN; CDR2 reads SYDVKM. This CDR3 contains 15 residues. Trimming stripped 1 base from V and 4 bases from J, with 12 bases between. The CDR3 bases are TGTGCCAGCAGTTTATTGTACAGCCGCGCAGATACGCAGTATTTT. Protein sequence: CASSLLYSRADTQYF.

This clonotype was seen just once. The V gene is TRBV20-1, the J gene TRBJ1-6, with TRBD1 matching over 10 bases. In germline, CDR1 is DFQATT, CDR2 SNEGSKA (reference sequence). After removal of 6 bases from V and 8 bases from J, the junction contained 13 bases not matched to a gene. The CDR3 is made up of 16 amino acids. Here the CDR3 reads CSAPLTGGVGDSPLHF. The CDR3 coding sequence is TGCAGTGCCCCCCTGACAGGGGGCGTCGGAGATTCACCCCTCCACTTT.

This clonotype was seen at least ten times. V is TRBV28 and J is TRBJ2-7, with 8 bases that match TRBD2. Germline V lookup: CDR1 MDHEN, CDR2 SYDVKM. Unmatched junction bases numbered 9, after V lost 3 bases and J lost 5 bases. The CDR3 consists of 15 residues. For the CDR3, the DNA is TGTGCCAGCAGTTTCGCCAGCGGGAGCACTCACGAGCAGTACTTC. This encodes CASSFASGSTHEQYF.

The chain links TRBV29-1 to TRBJ1-2; D perhaps matches TRBD1 (6 bases). This CDR3 spans 16 amino acids. Trimming left V 7 bases short and J 5 bases short, with 26 bases between. Germline CDR1 is SQVTM and CDR2 is ANQGSEA. CDR3 sequence reads: CSATRRGAPGRYGYTF. CDR3 coding DNA: TGCAGCGCAACGAGAAGGGGGGCCCCTGGGAGGTATGGCTACACCTTC.

This clonotype turned up a few times. This sequence joins TRBV19 and TRBJ2-7; the match to TRBD2 covers 14 bases. The germline CDR1 and CDR2 sequences are LNHDA and SQIVND (reference sequence). V was pared by 5 bases and J by 3 bases, with 12 bases of the junction left unmatched. The CDR3 extends over 18 amino acids. Here the CDR3 reads CASSFGPGLAGGYYEQYF. As DNA, the CDR3 is TGTGCCAGTAGTTTCGGCCCCGGACTAGCGGGAGGCTACTACGAGCAGTACTTC.

This clonotype has a handful of counts. The rearrangement joins TRBV7-9 to TRBJ2-7; D unclear. V lost 6 bases, J lost 6 bases, and 18 bases lay in between. The V gene's germline CDR1 is SEHNR and CDR2 FQNEAQ (reference sequence). The CDR3 runs 14 residues. The DNA of the CDR3 is TGTGCCAGCAGTCCCCCAGGCGCGCGGACCGAGCAGTACTTC. Translated, it gives CASSPPGARTEQYF.

The chain is built from TRBV27 and TRBJ2-6; the D is unclear. CDR1 and CDR2 from the germline V gene are MNHEY and SMNVEV (reference sequence). Trimming cost V 5 bases and J 0 bases, with 11 bases left between them. The CDR3 consists of 16 residues. Here the CDR3 DNA reads TGTGCCAGCAGTCTAGAGATATACTCTGGGGCCAACGTCCTGACTTTC. It yields the protein CASSLEIYSGANVLTF. Filled out from reference TRBV27 and TRBJ2-6, the complete variable domain reads EAQVTQNPRYLITVTGKKLTVTCSQNMNHEYMSWYRQDPGLGLRQIYYSMNVEVTDKGDVPEGYKVSRKEKRNFPLILESPSPNQTSLYFCASSLEIYSGANVLTFGAGSRLTVL.